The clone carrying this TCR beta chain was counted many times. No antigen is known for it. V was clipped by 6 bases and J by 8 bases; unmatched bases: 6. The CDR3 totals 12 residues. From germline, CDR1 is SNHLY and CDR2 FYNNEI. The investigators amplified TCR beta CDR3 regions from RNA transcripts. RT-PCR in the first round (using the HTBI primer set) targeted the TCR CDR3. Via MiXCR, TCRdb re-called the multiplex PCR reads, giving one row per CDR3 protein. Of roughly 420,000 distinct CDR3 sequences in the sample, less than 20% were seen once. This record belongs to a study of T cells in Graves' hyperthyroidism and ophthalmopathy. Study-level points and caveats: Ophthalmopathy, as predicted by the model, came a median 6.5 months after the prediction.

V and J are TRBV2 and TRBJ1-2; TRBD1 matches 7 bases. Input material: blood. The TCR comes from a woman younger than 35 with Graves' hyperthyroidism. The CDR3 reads CASRRQGVGYTF. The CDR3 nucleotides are TGTGCCAGCAGACGACAGGGTGTCGGCTACACCTTC.